Below, one T cell receptor beta chain is given with its context. Germline CDR1 is SGHRS and CDR2 is YFSETQ. This CDR3 spans 17 amino acids. The germline V and J ends were trimmed by 4 bases and 5 bases, with 21 bases remaining between them. This sample's treatment: randomized to nivolumab then ipilimumab (arm A) or the reverse (arm B). This specimen comes from a study of sequential checkpoint blockade in melanoma. Only in-frame clones appear in the TCRdb table, and some are missing; sequencing was by immunoSEQ multiplex PCR. The sample lists tens of thousands of clones, 30% to 40% seen once, with 1.6% in the top ten.

The receptor comes from a human donor with melanoma. The J gene is TRBJ2-2, the V gene TRBV5-1; D possibly corresponds to TRBD2 (6 bases). Sequences were derived from tumor tissue (inferred from file names), sampled from a patient given nivolumab and ipilimumab in sequence. The CDR3 is CASSAPSGSGRTGELFF. In nucleotides, the CDR3 is TGCGCCAGCAGCGCCCCCTCGGGGTCAGGGAGGACCGGGGAGCTGTTTTTT.